This T cell receptor beta chain was sequenced for a study of blood T cell repertoires in COVID-19. Study-wide context: The samples span acute and convalescent COVID-19 from the United States, Italy and Spain. In each case, the material was cDNA or gDNA derived from T cells, B-cell-depleted T cells, or PBMCs.

Only a few counts were recorded for this clone. Under the authors' procedure: Reference gene primer amplification in the assay estimated nucleated cell counts. Clones were sequenced by immunoSEQ multiplex PCR, and TCRdb holds only the in-frame ones, with some missing. The V and J calls and clone size are taken from that table; D and trimming were inferred from the DNA. The sample lists about 45,000 clones; roughly 81% were seen once. The receptor comes from a woman aged 70-85 years with acute or convalescent COVID-19. The specimen was peripheral blood.

The DNA for the CDR3 is TGTGCCAGCAGCCAAGCCGGGACAGTGGTTGAAAAACTGTTTTTT. This gives the protein CASSQAGTVVEKLFF. V usage is TRBV3-1 (or the pseudogene TRBV3-2) and J usage is TRBJ1-4; 7 bases align to TRBD1. The CDR3 loop spans 15 amino acids. The germline V gene encodes CDR1 LGHDT and CDR2 YNNKEL (reference sequence). Trimming took 1 base from V and 7 from J; bases not matched to a gene: 6.